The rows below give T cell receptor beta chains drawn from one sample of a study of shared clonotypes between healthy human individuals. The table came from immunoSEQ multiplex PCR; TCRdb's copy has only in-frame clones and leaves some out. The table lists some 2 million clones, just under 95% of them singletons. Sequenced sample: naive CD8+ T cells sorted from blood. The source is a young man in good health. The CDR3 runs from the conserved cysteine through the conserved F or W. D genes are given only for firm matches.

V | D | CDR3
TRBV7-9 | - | CASSSRDNDYEQYF
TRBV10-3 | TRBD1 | CAIRPTGGRDGYTF
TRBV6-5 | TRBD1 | CASGGQGGYNEQFF
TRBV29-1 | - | CSPRSNQPQHF
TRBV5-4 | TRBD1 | CASSLTGTGMPGELFF
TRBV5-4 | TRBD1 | CASSLGQGSVGYTF
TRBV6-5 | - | CASGYRDRPYEQYF
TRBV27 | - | CASSPDSNYGYTF
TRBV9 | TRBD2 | CASSVYSGASSYNEQFF
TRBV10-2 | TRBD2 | CASRGLAGGNEQFF
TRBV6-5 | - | CASSYSVGSYEQYF
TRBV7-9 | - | CASSLAQGILETQYF
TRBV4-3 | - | CASSQDRGPDQPQHF
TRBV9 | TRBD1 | CASSARTGGNSPLHF
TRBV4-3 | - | CASSQDVGNTQYF
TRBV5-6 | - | CASSSSGYGYTF
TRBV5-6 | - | CASSLAWTGEYEQYF
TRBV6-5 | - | CASKTGFTSYNEQFF
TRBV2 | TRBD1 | CASRPATGQLYEQYF
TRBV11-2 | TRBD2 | CASRPGRGRVAGDGETQYF
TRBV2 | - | CASSRTDDEQFF
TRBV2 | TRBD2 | CASSAGGGSYEQYF
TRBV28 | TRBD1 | CASSLGTGFDEQFF
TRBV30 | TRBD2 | CAGTSGGYEQYF
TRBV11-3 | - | CASSLGHGNNEQFF
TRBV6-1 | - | CASRRGQLPAEAFF
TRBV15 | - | CATSRELEDQPQHF
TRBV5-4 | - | CASSLDQGRVNEQFF
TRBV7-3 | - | CASSPGFGEETQYF
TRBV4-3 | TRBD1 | CASSGTGVNEKLFF
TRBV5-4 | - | CASSFSQAYEQYF